Presented here are 18 T cell receptor beta chains from one specimen sequenced in a study of radiotherapy plus CTLA-4 blockade in lung cancer. Only in-frame clones appear in the TCRdb table, and some are missing; sequencing was by immunoSEQ multiplex PCR. The table shows 65,000 to 100,000 clones, with 80% to 85% occurring only once. The sequencing used peripheral blood, collected from a patient treated with radiotherapy plus ipilimumab. The receptors stem from a human donor with non-small cell lung cancer who had stable disease on radiotherapy plus ipilimumab.

The gene calls are TRBV27 and TRBJ1-1; maybe TRBD1 (5 bases). CDR1 and CDR2 (germline): MNHEY, SMNVEV (reference sequence). Trimming took 4 bases from V and 2 from J, leaving 8 bases between them. The CDR3 loop spans 13 amino acids. The CDR3, as DNA: TGTGCCAGCAGTTGGGGCAGTAACACTGAAGCTTTCTTT. Translation: CASSWGSNTEAFF.

The CDR3 loop reads CASSERFPRDEQFF. The CDR3 coding sequence is TGTGCCAGCAGTGAACGGTTCCCTCGCGATGAGCAGTTCTTC. The rearrangement uses TRBV6-1 and TRBJ2-1, with D unresolved. Trimming shortened V by 2 bases and J by 8 bases, and 13 bases separated the two germline ends. Germline V gene data show CDR1 as MNHNS and CDR2 as SASEGT. The CDR3 contains 14 residues.

The V call is TRBV7-9, the J call TRBJ2-6; D gene unclear. V lost 5 bases to trimming and J lost 0 bases, with 11 bases between them. The length of the CDR3 is 16 residues. The germline V gene encodes CDR1 SEHNR and CDR2 FQNEAQ (reference sequence). DNA of the CDR3: TGTGCCAGCAGCGTTCCAGGAAACTCTGGGGCCAACGTCCTGACTTTC. Translated: CASSVPGNSGANVLTF.

This rearrangement joins TRBV5-1 to TRBJ2-7, with 9 nucleotides matching TRBD1. Per germline, CDR1 SGHRS and CDR2 YFSETQ. The CDR3 spans 15 residues. J lost 2 bases, V lost 3 bases, and 6 bases had no gene match. CDR3 residues: CASSSGQGGPYEQYF. CDR3 coding DNA: TGCGCCAGCAGCTCGGGACAGGGCGGGCCCTACGAGCAGTACTTC.

The genes are TRBV5-4 and TRBJ1-1; weak D call: TRBD1 (5 bases). V lost 3 bases to trimming and J lost 5 bases, with 11 bases between them. The CDR3 spans 13 residues. Germline V gives CDR1 SGHNT, CDR2 YYREEE (reference sequence). The CDR3 DNA sequence: TGTGCCAGCAGCTGGGGGTTTCGGACTGAAGCTTTCTTT. Amino acid sequence: CASSWGFRTEAFF.

This chain joins TRBV30 and TRBJ2-2; D is possibly TRBD1 or TRBD2 (5 bases each). Trimming pared 3 bases from V and 8 bases from J, leaving 19 bases between. CDR3 size: 15 residues. Per germline, CDR1 GTSNPN and CDR2 SVGIG (reference sequence). The CDR3 protein is CAWSDGAVAVGELFF. CDR3 nucleotides: TGTGCCTGGAGCGACGGGGCCGTTGCGGTTGGGGAGCTGTTTTTT.

This clone came up a few times. The chain has TRBV7-3 and TRBJ2-2, with 10 bases aligning to TRBD1. The CDR3 is 19 residues long. V was pared by 0 bases and J by 4 bases, with 11 bases of the junction left unmatched. CDR1 and CDR2 from the germline V gene are SGHTA and FQGTGA. The CDR3 here is CASSLTPGGQGIGTGELFF. The CDR3 DNA reads TGTGCCAGCAGCTTAACCCCCGGGGGACAGGGGATTGGCACCGGGGAGCTGTTTTTT.

The V call is TRBV6-1, the J call TRBJ1-4, with 9 bases identical to TRBD1. Losses at the gene ends were 2 bases for V and 5 bases for J; bases not matched to a gene: 3. This CDR3 is built from 15 residues. Germline CDR1 is MNHNS and CDR2 is SASEGT. This chain's CDR3 is CASSETTGGNEKLFF. In nucleotides, the CDR3 is TGTGCCAGCAGTGAAACGACAGGGGGAAATGAAAAACTGTTTTTT.

This clone has only one observation. V usage is TRBV27 and J usage is TRBJ1-6, with D uncertain. Germline V gene data show CDR1 as MNHEY and CDR2 as SMNVEV (reference sequence). The CDR3 runs 14 residues. The V end lost 7 bases, the J end lost 2 bases, and 9 bases lay between the germline ends. This CDR3 reads CASTFLAYNSPLHF. The CDR3 nucleotides read TGTGCCAGCACCTTCCTTGCCTATAATTCACCCCTCCACTTT.

V and J are TRBV10-1 and TRBJ2-1; 8 bases line up with TRBD2. Germline lookup yields CDR1 WNHNN and CDR2 SYGVQD (reference sequence). J was trimmed by 5 bases and V by 5 bases; bases with no gene match: 2. The CDR3 is 13 amino acids. The chain's CDR3 is CASSTGGHNEQFF. CDR3 DNA: TGCGCCAGCAGTACGGGGGGGCACAATGAGCAGTTCTTC.

The V and J genes are TRBV4-1 and TRBJ2-7, with 12 bases that match TRBD2. Per the germline V gene, CDR1 is MGHRA and CDR2 is YSYEKL. V shed 5 bases, J shed 2 bases, and the junction held 4 bases outside the gene matches. The CDR3 spans 15 residues. For the CDR3, the DNA is TGCGCCAGCAGCTCGACTAGCGGGGGCCCCTACGAGCAGTACTTC. This gives the protein CASSSTSGGPYEQYF.

The chain recombines TRBV7-9 with TRBJ2-4; TRBD1 agrees at 11 bases. The CDR3 has 18 amino acids. V dropped 3 bases and J dropped 1; count of bases not matched to a gene: 8. The germline CDR1 and CDR2 sequences are SEHNR and FQNEAQ (reference sequence). The CDR3 sequence: CASSFPGTGGSAKNIQYF. The CDR3 nucleotides read TGTGCCAGCAGCTTCCCCGGGACAGGGGGATCGGCCAAAAACATTCAGTACTTC. The entire variable domain, with the rest obtained from reference TRBV7-9 and TRBJ2-4, is as follows: DTGVSQNPRHKITKRGQNVTFRCDPISEHNRLYWYRQTLGQGPEFLTYFQNEAQLEKSRLLSDRFSAERPKGSFSTLEIQRTEQGDSAMYLCASSFPGTGGSAKNIQYFGAGTRLSVL.

This chain uses TRBV7-3 with TRBJ2-6; D remains ambiguous. This CDR3 contains 12 residues. CDR1 and CDR2 (germline): SGHTA, FQGTGA. V lost 8 bases and J lost 6, with 8 bases in between. CDR3 DNA sequence: TGTGCCAGCGGAGCCCCGGCCAACGTCCTGACTTTC. It encodes CASGAPANVLTF. Full variable domain (missing parts from reference TRBV7-3 and TRBJ2-6): GAGVSQTPSNKVTEKGKYVELRCDPISGHTALYWYRQSLGQGPEFLIYFQGTGAADDSGLPNDRFFAVRPEGSVSTLKIQRTERGDSAVYLCASGAPANVLTFGAGSRLTVL.

The chain has TRBV2 and TRBJ1-2, with no clear D. The germline CDR1 and CDR2 sequences are SNHLY and FYNNEI. The V end was cut by 2 bases, the J end by 4 bases, with 11 bases between. The CDR3 sequence is 14 residues long. As DNA, the CDR3 is TGTGCCAGCAGTGAAATTAGGGTTGGCTATGGCTACACCTTC. Encoded protein: CASSEIRVGYGYTF.

J is TRBJ1-1 and V is TRBV11-2; no reliable D call. Trimming took off 1 base at V and 0 bases at J, with 6 bases between the two ends. The length of the CDR3 is 14 residues. CDR1 and CDR2 (germline): SGHAT, FQNNGV. CDR3 region: CASSLVPMNTEAFF. CDR3 DNA sequence: TGTGCCAGCAGCTTAGTTCCGATGAACACTGAAGCTTTCTTT.

About this clone itself: The same CDR3 also results from other DNA sequences found in this sample. This chain links TRBV18 with TRBJ1-5; D gene uncertain. The CDR3 loop spans 12 amino acids. V dropped 6 bases and J dropped 7 bases, with 10 bases sitting between them. Germline V gene data show CDR1 as KGHSH and CDR2 as LQKENI. In nucleotides, the CDR3 is TGTGCCAGCTCCCCCCCGAACCAGCCCCAGCATTTT. It specifies CASSPPNQPQHF.

J is TRBJ2-1 and V is TRBV16; perhaps TRBD2 as D (6 bases). Per germline, CDR1 KGHSY and CDR2 FQNENV. The V gene lost 2 bases and the J gene lost 8 bases, with 13 bases spanning the gap. This CDR3 region has 14 residues. The CDR3 DNA reads TGTGCCAGCAGCCAACGGAGGGACCCACATGAGCAGTTCTTC. Residues: CASSQRRDPHEQFF.

This clone turned up a few times. J is TRBJ2-1 and V is TRBV19; TRBD1 matches 8 bases. V shed 7 bases and J 5 bases; nucleotides not matched to a gene: 10. The CDR3 extends over 15 amino acids. CDR1 and CDR2 (germline): LNHDA, SQIVND (reference sequence). The CDR3 protein is CASTDPGTGHNEQFF. CDR3 in DNA: TGTGCCAGTACTGATCCCGGGACAGGCCACAATGAGCAGTTCTTC.